This TCR beta chain was captured in a study of CD8+CD57+ T cells in acquired aplastic anemia. In the case of this clonotype: Its antigen is undetermined.

Overall study findings and caveats: Statistical testing detected no significant gap in CD8+ Simpson's diversity between patients and controls.

Both TCR beta VDJ combination and CDR3 sequence profiling were carried out. Genomic DNA was the template for this profiling. MiXCR, applied by TCRdb to the reads, yields one record per CDR3 protein. The data hold some 180,000 distinct CDR3 sequences, with roughly 65% observed a single time. Selection for sequencing was limited to patients who had shown CD8+CD57+ cell expansion by flow cytometry. As a group, the patients uniformly had severe acquired aplastic anemia. The blood sampling took place in patients who had so far received no therapy. The CDR3 contains 13 residues. CDR1 and CDR2 (germline): LNHNV, YYDKDF (reference sequence). The V segment lost 5 bases and the J segment 8 bases; nucleotides outside the gene matches: 5.

This TCR was sampled from a human donor with aplastic anemia. Specimen: sorted CD4+, CD8+, or CD8+CD57+ T cells (not recorded which) from PBMCs. V usage is TRBV15 and J usage is TRBJ1-2; 10 positions match TRBD1. The CDR3 DNA reads TGTGCCACCAGCGAGGGGACAGGGGTAGGCTACACCTTC. Translation: CATSEGTGVGYTF.